The rows below give T cell receptor beta chains drawn from one sample of a study of T cell responses to AZD1222 COVID-19 vaccine. Libraries were prepared by immunoSEQ multiplex PCR; TCRdb keeps only in-frame clonotypes and omits some of them. Of 26,000 or so clones listed, roughly 90% were seen once; the top ten hold approximately 7.6%. The specimen was peripheral blood, collected 28 days after the second AZD1222 dose. The source is an adult who received the AZD1222 COVID-19 vaccine. The CDR3 runs from the conserved cysteine through the conserved F or W. The D gene is left open where the match is weak. Expanded clones get a size class; other rows say once, few or many, or leave the size out.

j_call v_call clone_size d_call cdr3_nt cdr3_aa
TRBJ1-5 TRBV2 . TRBD1 TGTGCCATTGCCGGGACAGGGGATTCACCCCAGCATTTT CAIAGTGDSPQHF
TRBJ2-7 TRBV28 . . TGTGCCAGCAGTTCCGGGCGGTGGGCCGGGTCCTACGAGCAGTACTTC CASSSGRWAGSYEQYF
TRBJ1-2 TRBV5-1 . . TGCGCCAGCAGCTCTCCCTCTAACTATGGCTACACCTTC CASSSPSNYGYTF
TRBJ2-1 TRBV28 . . TGTGCCAGCAGTCTAGTGGGGGCGGGGGAACGTGAGCAGTTCTTC CASSLVGAGEREQFF
TRBJ1-6 TRBV28 . . TGTGCCAGCAGTTTTTTGGGAGGACGGTCACCCCTCCACTTT CASSFLGGRSPLHF
TRBJ1-1 TRBV2 . TRBD1 TGTGCCAGCAGGGAGGACAGGCGGTCCGAAGCTTTCTTT CASREDRRSEAFF
TRBJ2-3 TRBV24-1 . . TGTGCCACCAGTGACGGGAGCGGGACAGATACGCAGTATTTT CATSDGSGTDTQYF
TRBJ2-7 TRBV5-4 . . TGTGCCAGCAGCCCATCCCTAGCCGGGAGAATACACGAGCAGTACTTC CASSPSLAGRIHEQYF
TRBJ2-5 TRBV25-1 few TRBD2 TGTGCCAGCAGTGAATATCGGAGCGGGAGGGCGGAGACCCAGTACTTC CASSEYRSGRAETQYF
TRBJ2-7 TRBV21-1 . . . CASSLDWAAGTSAYEQYF
TRBJ1-2 TRBV4-3 . . TGCGCCAGCAGCCAAGATAGGGTGGGAGGCTACACCTTC CASSQDRVGGYTF
TRBJ1-2 TRBV30 . . TGTGCCGGGCCGAGTCTTAGGAACTATGGCTACACCTTC CAGPSLRNYGYTF
TRBJ2-2 TRBV5-6 . TRBD1 TGTGCCAGCAGCTCGGAAAGACAGGGGAACACCGGGGAGCTGTTTTTT CASSSERQGNTGELFF
TRBJ1-4 TRBV24-1 . TRBD1 TGTGCCACCAGTGACCCTGGACAGGGGAATGAAAAACTGTTTTTT CATSDPGQGNEKLFF
TRBJ2-7 TRBV7-3 . TRBD2 TGTGCCAGCAGCCCCCACGCGGGAGTCCCCTACGAGCAGTACTTC CASSPHAGVPYEQYF
TRBJ2-7 TRBV12-2 . . TGTGCAAGTCGCTTAGCCGGATTGGACGGCTACGAGCAGTACTTC CASRLAGLDGYEQYF
TRBJ1-1 TRBV28 . . TGTGCCAGCAGTTTTGGGAAGACCTCTGAAGCTTTCTTT CASSFGKTSEAFF
TRBJ1-5 TRBV30 . . TGTGCCTGGAGGGGCCCTAGTCTTCATCAGCCCCAGCATTTT CAWRGPSLHQPQHF
TRBJ1-5 TRBV7-9 . TRBD1 TGTGCCAGCAGCTACAGGGGGAATAATCAGCCCCAGCATTTT CASSYRGNNQPQHF
TRBJ1-2 TRBV11-2 . TRBD1 TGTGCCAGCAGCTCGGGACAGGACTATGGCTACACCTTC CASSSGQDYGYTF
TRBJ1-6 TRBV9 . TRBD1 TGTGCCAGCAGCGTAAAACAGGGGTCACCCCTCCACTTT CASSVKQGSPLHF
TRBJ2-2 TRBV4-2 few . TGTGCCAGCAGCCAAGATTTCTATAGGGGGGGCGAAGACACCGGGGAGCTGTTTTTT CASSQDFYRGGEDTGELFF
TRBJ2-5 TRBV18 . . TGTGCCAGCTCACTTACGTACCAAGAGACCCAGTACTTC CASSLTYQETQYF
TRBJ1-1 TRBV9 . TRBD1 TGTGCCAGCAGCGGCCCCGGACAGGCGACTGAAGCTTTCTTT CASSGPGQATEAFF
TRBJ1-1 TRBV4-2 . TRBD1 TGTGCCAGCAGCCAAGGCGGACAGGTCTCGAGAAGGGACACTGAAGCTTTCTTT CASSQGGQVSRRDTEAFF
TRBJ2-1 TRBV7-2 once TRBD1 TGTGCCAGCAGCCCCCCACCCAGGGACAGCTCCTACAATGAGCAGTTCTTC CASSPPPRDSSYNEQFF
TRBJ2-7 TRBV18 . TRBD1 TGTGCCAGCTCCAAGGGGACAGGGTCCGAGCAGTACTTC CASSKGTGSEQYF
TRBJ1-2 TRBV28 . TRBD1 TGTGCCAGCAGTTCTGAAGGGGGCCGCCTCCACTATGGCTACACCTTC CASSSEGGRLHYGYTF
TRBJ2-1 TRBV11-3 . TRBD2 TGTGCCAGCAGCTTATTCAGCGGGGGGTTTAACAATGAGCAGTTCTTC CASSLFSGGFNNEQFF
TRBJ1-2 TRBV4-3 . . TGCGCCAGCAGCCCAGGGAGTTCGGTGACAGAATCCAAGGGCTACACCTTC CASSPGSSVTESKGYTF
TRBJ1-2 TRBV7-2 . TRBD1 TGTGCCAGCAGCTTAGCGTCCAGGGGGGCCATGGGAGGCTACACCTTC CASSLASRGAMGGYTF
TRBJ2-3 TRBV4-3 . . TGCGCCAGCAGCCCCCCGGTGGATACGCAGTATTTT CASSPPVDTQYF
TRBJ1-2 TRBV19 . TRBD1 TGTGCCAGTAGGAAGGACAGGGACTATGGCTACACCTTC CASRKDRDYGYTF
TRBJ2-7 TRBV7-9 few . TGTGCCAGCAGCTTTCGCGGCGACTGGAACTCCGAGCAGTACTTC CASSFRGDWNSEQYF
TRBJ1-1 TRBV27 . . TGTGCCAGCAGTTTAACCAACAGAGGTTCTGAAGCTTTCTTT CASSLTNRGSEAFF
TRBJ1-1 TRBV19 once TRBD1 TGTGCCAGTAAAGGACAGGGGTTCACTGAAGCTTTCTTT CASKGQGFTEAFF
TRBJ1-2 TRBV29-1 . TRBD1 TGCAGCGCCTCGACAGGGGAGAACTATGGCTACACCTTC CSASTGENYGYTF
TRBJ1-1 TRBV23-1 few . TGCGCCAGCAGTCGAGGGATCCCTGAAGCTTTCTTT CASSRGIPEAFF
TRBJ2-7 TRBV28 . . TGTGCCAGCAGTTTACCGGGGCCCTACGAGCAGTACTTC CASSLPGPYEQYF
TRBJ2-5 TRBV20-1 . . TGCAGTGCTAGTTACAGGGCTGGAGAGACCCAGTACTTC CSASYRAGETQYF
TRBJ1-1 TRBV28 . . TGTGCCAGCAGCCGAACAGGGGAAGCTTTCTTT CASSRTGEAFF
TRBJ1-2 TRBV5-1 . TRBD1 TGCGCCAGCAGCGGGGGACAGTCTAACTATGGCTACACCTTC CASSGGQSNYGYTF
TRBJ1-4 TRBV9 . . TGTGCCAGCAGCGTATCCGGGACCCCCAATGAAAAACTGTTTTTT CASSVSGTPNEKLFF
TRBJ2-1 TRBV5-1 . TRBD2 TGCGCCAGCAGCTTTAGCGGGAGTACCAACAATGAGCAGTTCTTC CASSFSGSTNNEQFF
TRBJ2-5 TRBV6-5 . . TGTGCCAGCAGTTACGGGCAAGAGACCCAGTACTTC CASSYGQETQYF
TRBJ1-5 TRBV6-2/TRBV6-3 few . TGTGCCAGCAGTACCGTGGGACAGCCCCAGCATTTT CASSTVGQPQHF
TRBJ1-2 TRBV14 . . TGTGCCAGCAGCCAATCCTTGTTGGGTGGCTACACCTTC CASSQSLLGGYTF